This T cell receptor beta chain stems from a study of STAT3 mutations in large granular lymphocyte leukemia (dated by TCRdb to between 2018 and 2021). Context from the whole study: Canonical activating STAT3 mutations were detected in roughly half of the longitudinally sequenced T-LGLL patients. Roughly 18 representative T-LGLL cases were selected from an initial cohort of over 200 LGL patients for longitudinal TCRbeta and STAT3 sequencing. Serial deep sequencing of TCRbeta CDR3 and STAT3 was performed in patients with T-cell large granular lymphocyte leukemia to reconstruct clonal hierarchy and dynamics. Two patients with natural killer LGL leukemia were also sequenced longitudinally as controls within the study. Over half of the T-LGLL patients were given one or more immunosuppressive therapy regimens, and approximately 37% of the treated patients had a hematologic response. Patients were sequenced at over 3 time points on average, with the number of samplings per patient ranging from 2 to 8.

Regarding this clone: No antigen is known for it. No much larger clone exists at a distance of one base, and base qualities are not known.

CDR1 and CDR2 are read off the germline V gene (reference sequence) as SEHNR and FQNEAQ. The CDR3 runs 15 residues from the cysteine to the phenylalanine. Only the CDR3 region is kept as DNA, spanning 45 bases read in frame from base 1. Here V drops 5 bases and J drops 2 bases, and the junction holds 8 bases not matched to any gene. General conclusions and limits of the study: The burden of the dominant TCR clone was higher than the STAT3 mutant burden in several patients, which suggests that the STAT3 mutation arose secondarily inside a clone that had already expanded. TCR clonotype switching after therapy was observed in about 35% of the 18 patients, and all newly emerging clones were found to be STAT3 wild type. Because no samples were available when a clone first appeared, clonal expansion had to be inferred from samplings taken at other points. At least one immunodominant TCRbeta clonotype was identified in every T-LGLL patient, and multiple immunodominant subclonotypes were identified in about half of the T-LGLL patients. Because codominant clonotypes persisted in some patients, a small but highly pathogenic clone may have been missed. The linking of therapy response to changes in TCR clonal burden was complicated by variable intervals between samplings and differing treatment regimens.

TCRbeta libraries were sequenced on an Illumina MiSeq, and an average of around 41,000 productive templates per sample was obtained. The immunoSEQ assay, which uses multiplex PCR amplification, was used to generate TCRbeta CDR3 libraries. The published analysis was carried out like this. Following a previously defined approach, repertoire diversity was calculated, and values close to 0 point to extremely monoclonal samples. This is the immuneACCESS table as TCRdb keeps it, with only in-frame sequences that have V and J called. A part of the clones is gone; compared with another copy, unresolved V genes explain less than half, and the rest is unexplained. From that table come the V and J calls and clone size; the DNA was used to work out D and trimming. Recorded for this sample are about 6,200 clones; 45% to 60% of them occurred a single time. The ten biggest clones cover roughly 76% of the sample.

DNA was extracted from blood mononuclear cells, and the same DNA was used for both TCR and STAT3 sequencing. Here the chain combines TRBV7-9 and TRBJ1-2, and 7 junctional nucleotides match TRBD1. The sequencing input was peripheral blood mononuclear cells. The TCR originated in a boy between 10 and 17 years old with T-cell large granular lymphocyte leukemia. Some clones in this sample may be carry-over from other donors' samples. The age is the age at diagnosis. Here is the DNA: TGTGCCAGCAGCCTTGAACAGGGGAAGAACTATGGCTACACCTTC. It encodes CASSLEQGKNYGYTF.